Here is one TCR beta chain with its context. The data originate from a study of patients and donors after allogeneic stem cell transplantation. This CDR3 spans 15 amino acids. The V end was cut by 1 base, the J end by 4 bases, with 13 bases between. CDR1 is SGHVS, CDR2 FNYEAQ, per germline. In TCRdb, the RT-PCR reads were re-called with MiXCR into one record per CDR3 protein. The repertoire holds around 150,000 distinct CDR3 sequences, with 30% as singletons. This receptor was taken from a human donor who was either an allogeneic HSCT recipient or a stem cell or donor lymphocyte infusion donor (not recorded which). It is not recorded whose cells these are; they may come from a transplant donor. The chain employs TRBV7-6 and TRBJ1-1, with D perhaps TRBD1 (5 bases). Sequencing was done on a sample of blood, either unsorted or a sorted T cell fraction (not recorded which). CDR3 loop: CASSLGQPGGTEAFF. CDR3 nucleotide sequence: TGTGCCAGCAGCTTAGGACAGCCCGGCGGCACTGAAGCTTTCTTT.